Below are 12 T cell receptor beta chains sequenced from a single sample in a study of neurological immune-mediated disorders (dated by TCRdb to between 2018 and 2021). Library preparation was by 5' RACE. TCRdb names Illumina HiSeq 2500 as the instrument used. TCRdb reworked the public reads: Q25 trimming with fastp, MiXCR clone assembly, productive beta chains retained. Under each unique CDR3 protein, matching rows form one entry showing the most common genes and DNA. The sample yields under 85,000 distinct CDR3 sequences; roughly an eighth were counted once. 6.5% to 8% of the sample rests with the top ten. Sequencing was performed on PBMCs. These receptors came from a woman in her fifties or sixties in good health.

This clonotype was detected only a few times. This chain connects TRBV11-2 to TRBJ2-1; D remains unclear. In germline, CDR1 is SGHAT, CDR2 FQNNGV. The CDR3 has 14 amino acids. V was pared by 5 bases and J by 6 bases, with 14 bases between. CDR3 bases: TGTGCCAGCAGCCCGAGACCCGACTCCAATGAGCAGTTCTTC. Its translation: CASSPRPDSNEQFF.

This clonotype was seen repeatedly, ten times or more. The chain recombines TRBV5-1 with TRBJ2-5; D possibly corresponds to TRBD2 (5 bases). The CDR3 covers 15 residues. V dropped 3 bases and J dropped 1 base, with 13 bases sitting between them. The V gene's germline CDR1 is SGHRS and CDR2 YFSETQ. CDR3 DNA sequence: TGCGCCAGCAGCTCACAAGGAGGTGTCCAAGAGACCCAGTACTTC. Amino acid sequence: CASSSQGGVQETQYF.

The chain combines TRBV20-1 with TRBJ1-3, with D perhaps TRBD1 (6 bases). Trimming left V 5 bases short and J 4 bases short, with 18 bases between. CDR1 and CDR2 (germline): DFQATT, SNEGSKA (reference sequence). The CDR3 runs to 15 residues. The CDR3 region has the DNA TGCAGTGCTGCCGGGACACGGCTAGTGGGAAACACCATATATTTT. As protein: CSAAGTRLVGNTIYF.

The table lists this clonotype with many counts. The chain joins TRBV5-1 to TRBJ2-1; TRBD2 might be the D (7 bases). CDR1 is SGHRS, CDR2 YFSETQ, per germline. The CDR3 has 17 residues. Trimming stripped 3 bases from V and 0 bases from J, with 16 bases between. The chain's CDR3 is CASSWRGGGSSYNEQFF. CDR3 bases: TGCGCCAGCAGCTGGAGGGGGGGCGGGAGCTCCTACAATGAGCAGTTCTTC.

Only one count was recorded for this clonotype. An end of the junction does not agree with germline; a read error may underlie this. V gene TRBV5-1 combines with J gene TRBJ2-5; D unresolved. The CDR3 runs to 12 residues. From germline, CDR1 is SGHRS and CDR2 YFSETQ. The CDR3 sequence: CATSLEQETQYF. CDR3 nucleotide sequence: TGCGCCACCAGCTTGGAGCAAGAGACCCAGTACTTC.

This clonotype was seen at least ten times. V and J are TRBV15 and TRBJ2-1; tentatively, D is TRBD1 or TRBD2 (8 bases each). Germline V gene data show CDR1 as LNHNV and CDR2 as YYDKDF (reference sequence). The length of the CDR3 is 14 residues. Trimming stripped 0 bases from V and 15 bases from J, with 18 bases between. The CDR3 coding sequence is TGTGCCACCAGCAGAGACACGCGGGGGGACAGGCTGTTCTTC. Its protein is CATSRDTRGDRLFF.

This clonotype has more than one count but fewer than ten. This chain links TRBV7-9 with TRBJ1-1, with D perhaps matching TRBD1 (5 bases). V gave up 4 bases and J gave up 0 bases, with 12 bases separating them. The CDR3 length is 15 residues. Germline values: CDR1 SEHNR, CDR2 FQNEAQ (reference sequence). The CDR3 region is CASSSAGEMNTEAFF. DNA for the CDR3: TGTGCCAGCAGCTCCGCGGGGGAAATGAACACTGAAGCTTTCTTT.

This clonotype was observed many times. The chain combines TRBV9 with TRBJ2-3; TRBD1 might be the D (6 bases). Trimming took 3 bases from V and 6 from J, leaving 17 bases between them. The CDR3 runs 15 residues. CDR1 is SGDLS, CDR2 YYNGEE, per germline. The DNA for the CDR3 is TGTGCCAGCAGCGCCAGGGGAGTCCAAGCGGATACGCAGTATTTT. It is translated as CASSARGVQADTQYF.

This clonotype was recorded many times. CDR3 protein: CATDTLTGLNQPQHF. DNA of the CDR3: TGTGCCACCGACACCCTTACAGGATTGAATCAGCCCCAGCATTTT. The chain has TRBV6-1 and TRBJ1-5, with D perhaps TRBD1 (5 bases). From germline, CDR1 is MNHNS and CDR2 SASEGT. The CDR3 sequence is 15 residues long. Trimming left V 10 bases short and J 4 bases short, with 20 bases between.

The chain is built from TRBV28 and TRBJ1-2; TRBD1 might be the D (5 bases). CDR1 is MDHEN, CDR2 SYDVKM, per germline. V lost 4 bases and J 4 bases, leaving 10 bases between the germline ends. The CDR3 has 13 residues. The CDR3 spells CASSSRGGYGYTF. The CDR3 coding sequence is TGTGCCAGCAGTTCCCGTGGGGGCTATGGCTACACCTTC.

This clonotype was counted at least ten times. The chain employs TRBV7-2 and TRBJ2-6; D ambiguous. Trimming cost V 2 bases and J 0 bases, with 17 bases left between them. The CDR3 runs 19 residues. Germline CDR1 and CDR2: SGHTA and FQGNSA. The CDR3 spells CASSLRVRPSVSGANVLTF. CDR3 bases: TGTGCCAGCAGCTTAAGAGTAAGGCCCAGCGTCTCTGGGGCCAACGTCCTGACTTTC. Complete variable domain (other parts from reference TRBV7-2 and TRBJ2-6): GAGVSQSPSNKVTEKGKDVELRCDPISGHTALYWYRQSLGQGLEFLIYFQGNSAPDKSGLPSDRFSAERTGGSVSTLTIQRTQQEDSAVYLCASSLRVRPSVSGANVLTFGAGSRLTVL.

This clonotype was observed many times. V is TRBV7-2 and J is TRBJ2-7, with 8 bases matching TRBD1. Germline V gene lookup returns CDR1 SGHTA and CDR2 FQGNSA. The trim removed 5 bases at V and 1 base at J, leaving 4 bases unmatched. The CDR3 spans 14 residues. The CDR3 spells CASSHRTGSYEQYF. CDR3 coding DNA: TGTGCCAGCAGCCACCGGACAGGGTCCTACGAGCAGTACTTC.